This is a list of T cell receptor beta chains from one sample in a study of T-cell memory formation after mild COVID-19. Each CDR3 protein is one row after TCRdb ran MiXCR on the 5' RACE reads. Counted here are 190,000 or so distinct CDR3 sequences, 20% to 25% occurring once; the ten biggest clones make up more than 20%. Sequenced input: PBMCs or a T cell subset sorted from them (not recorded which). These receptors all stem from an adult woman who had mild COVID-19 (a few samples of this study predate the infection). Cell type and time point are not known. The CDR3 runs from the conserved cysteine through the conserved F or W. The order of the fields is clone size, V gene, D gene, J gene, CDR3 protein, CDR3 DNA. The D gene is left open where the match is weak. Some rows have no size entry. The others give once, few or many, or a class for an expanded clone.

clone_size: few
v_call: TRBV15
d_call: -
j_call: TRBJ2-3
cdr3_aa: CATSRPPPDRGPYADTQYF
cdr3_nt: TGTGCCACCAGCAGACCTCCCCCTGACCGGGGTCCCTACGCAGATACGCAGTATTTT

clone_size: few
v_call: TRBV14
d_call: TRBD1
j_call: TRBJ2-1
cdr3_aa: CASSLLQGGGNDEQFF
cdr3_nt: TGTGCCAGCAGCCTCCTACAGGGGGGAGGCAATGATGAGCAGTTCTTC

clone_size: -
v_call: TRBV6-5
d_call: TRBD2
j_call: TRBJ2-3
cdr3_aa: CASSGLAGGAKDTQYF
cdr3_nt: TGTGCCAGCAGTGGTCTAGCGGGGGGGGCCAAAGATACGCAGTATTTT

clone_size: few
v_call: TRBV5-6
d_call: TRBD2
j_call: TRBJ2-5
cdr3_aa: CASSLVTSTETQYF
cdr3_nt: TGTGCCAGCAGCTTGGTGACTAGCACAGAGACCCAGTACTTC

clone_size: -
v_call: TRBV5-1
d_call: -
j_call: TRBJ2-2
cdr3_aa: CASSLVTGGTGELFF
cdr3_nt: TGCGCCAGCAGCTTGGTGACAGGAGGTACCGGGGAGCTGTTTTTT

clone_size: few
v_call: TRBV4-2
d_call: -
j_call: TRBJ2-7
cdr3_aa: CASSQDYPDSYEQYF
cdr3_nt: TGTGCCAGCAGCCAAGATTACCCAGATTCCTACGAGCAGTACTTC

clone_size: few
v_call: TRBV7-8
d_call: -
j_call: TRBJ2-7
cdr3_aa: CASREDYNYEQYF
cdr3_nt: TGTGCCAGCAGAGAGGACTACAACTACGAGCAGTACTTC

clone_size: -
v_call: TRBV15
d_call: -
j_call: TRBJ2-1
cdr3_aa: CATSRLGGSVHEQFF
cdr3_nt: TGTGCCACCAGCAGATTAGGGGGATCAGTCCATGAGCAGTTCTTC

clone_size: -
v_call: TRBV4-1
d_call: -
j_call: TRBJ1-2
cdr3_aa: CASSQSWDEVGYGYTF
cdr3_nt: TGCGCCAGCAGCCAGAGCTGGGACGAGGTCGGCTATGGCTACACCTTC

clone_size: -
v_call: TRBV4-3
d_call: -
j_call: TRBJ2-7
cdr3_aa: CASSQETIYEQYF
cdr3_nt: TGCGCCAGCAGCCAAGAGACAATCTACGAGCAGTACTTC

clone_size: -
v_call: TRBV4-1
d_call: -
j_call: TRBJ1-5
cdr3_aa: CASSQEDNQPQHF
cdr3_nt: TGCGCCAGCAGCCAAGAGGACAATCAGCCCCAGCATTTT

clone_size: -
v_call: TRBV4-2
d_call: TRBD1
j_call: TRBJ1-5
cdr3_aa: CASSQLTGGSNQPQHF
cdr3_nt: TGTGCCAGCAGCCAGTTGACAGGGGGAAGCAATCAGCCCCAGCATTTT

clone_size: few
v_call: TRBV15
d_call: TRBD1
j_call: TRBJ1-5
cdr3_aa: CATSRTDRGFNQPQHF
cdr3_nt: TGTGCCACCAGCAGGACTGACAGGGGATTTAATCAGCCCCAGCATTTT

clone_size: -
v_call: TRBV11-2
d_call: TRBD2
j_call: TRBJ2-7
cdr3_aa: CASSYGGLAEVYEQYF
cdr3_nt: TGTGCCAGCAGCTATGGTGGACTAGCAGAAGTCTACGAGCAGTACTTC

clone_size: -
v_call: TRBV11-2
d_call: -
j_call: TRBJ2-2
cdr3_aa: CASSLWQGDLELFF
cdr3_nt: TGTGCCAGCAGCTTGTGGCAAGGTGATTTGGAGCTGTTTTTT

clone_size: many
v_call: TRBV7-9
d_call: TRBD1
j_call: TRBJ2-4
cdr3_aa: CASSPGAGTGGFYIQYF
cdr3_nt: TGTGCCAGCAGCCCTGGCGCCGGGACAGGGGGCTTTTACATTCAGTACTTC

clone_size: -
v_call: TRBV4-1
d_call: TRBD2
j_call: TRBJ2-7
cdr3_aa: CASSQILAGGRHYEQYF
cdr3_nt: TGCGCCAGCAGCCAGATACTAGCGGGGGGCCGCCACTACGAGCAGTACTTC

clone_size: -
v_call: TRBV27
d_call: TRBD2
j_call: TRBJ2-1
cdr3_aa: CASSLSGTSGGQHNEQFF
cdr3_nt: TGTGCCAGCAGTTTATCCGGGACTAGCGGGGGGCAACACAATGAGCAGTTCTTC

clone_size: once
v_call: TRBV29-1
d_call: -
j_call: TRBJ2-7
cdr3_aa: CSVLTPNGVYF
cdr3_nt: TGCAGCGTCCTTACCCCGAACGGGGTTTACTTC

clone_size: few
v_call: TRBV4-3
d_call: TRBD2
j_call: TRBJ2-1
cdr3_aa: CASSHLSSGRANEQFF
cdr3_nt: TGCGCCAGCAGCCACCTATCTAGCGGGAGGGCGAATGAGCAGTTCTTC

clone_size: -
v_call: TRBV20-1
d_call: -
j_call: TRBJ2-1
cdr3_aa: CSALGDREQFF
cdr3_nt: TGCAGTGCTCTGGGGGACCGCGAGCAGTTCTTC

clone_size: -
v_call: TRBV12-3/TRBV12-4
d_call: -
j_call: TRBJ2-1
cdr3_aa: CASSLQYNEQFF
cdr3_nt: TGTGCCAGCAGCCTCCAGTACAATGAGCAGTTCTTC

clone_size: -
v_call: TRBV9
d_call: TRBD1
j_call: TRBJ1-5
cdr3_aa: CASSVTGVKDQPQHF
cdr3_nt: TGTGCCAGCAGCGTAACAGGGGTGAAGGATCAGCCCCAGCATTTT

clone_size: few
v_call: TRBV7-2
d_call: TRBD1
j_call: TRBJ2-1
cdr3_aa: CASSPLWDRGLNEQFF
cdr3_nt: TGTGCCAGCAGCCCACTATGGGACAGGGGGCTCAATGAGCAGTTCTTC

clone_size: few
v_call: TRBV7-9
d_call: -
j_call: TRBJ2-7
cdr3_aa: CASSSAVYEQYF
cdr3_nt: TGTGCCAGCAGCTCTGCGGTCTACGAGCAGTACTTC

clone_size: -
v_call: TRBV29-1
d_call: -
j_call: TRBJ2-3
cdr3_aa: CSVLADTQYF
cdr3_nt: TGCAGCGTTCTGGCAGATACGCAGTATTTT

clone_size: -
v_call: TRBV6-2/TRBV6-3
d_call: -
j_call: TRBJ2-3
cdr3_aa: CASSLASSTDTQYF
cdr3_nt: TGTGCCAGCAGTTTGGCTTCTAGCACAGATACGCAGTATTTT

clone_size: -
v_call: TRBV5-6
d_call: -
j_call: TRBJ1-4
cdr3_aa: CASSLGVREKLFF
cdr3_nt: TGTGCCAGCAGCTTGGGGGTTCGGGAAAAACTGTTTTTT

clone_size: -
v_call: TRBV30
d_call: -
j_call: TRBJ1-6
cdr3_aa: CACQQDSYNSPLHF
cdr3_nt: TGTGCCTGCCAACAGGACTCCTATAATTCACCCCTCCACTTT

clone_size: many
v_call: TRBV9
d_call: TRBD1
j_call: TRBJ2-7
cdr3_aa: CASSIGTGAYEQYF
cdr3_nt: TGTGCCAGCAGCATCGGGACAGGGGCCTACGAGCAGTACTTC

clone_size: few
v_call: TRBV7-6
d_call: TRBD2
j_call: TRBJ2-3
cdr3_aa: CASSSQLAGPPTDTQYF
cdr3_nt: TGTGCCAGCAGCTCCCAACTAGCGGGGCCTCCCACAGATACGCAGTATTTT

clone_size: -
v_call: TRBV3-1
d_call: -
j_call: TRBJ1-1
cdr3_aa: CASSQDLLREYTEAFF
cdr3_nt: TGTGCCAGCAGCCAAGACCTTTTAAGAGAATACACTGAAGCTTTCTTT

clone_size: few
v_call: TRBV20-1
d_call: -
j_call: TRBJ1-1
cdr3_aa: CSARGVEHFNTEAFF
cdr3_nt: TGCAGTGCTAGAGGGGTCGAACACTTTAACACTGAAGCTTTCTTT

clone_size: many
v_call: TRBV19
d_call: TRBD2
j_call: TRBJ2-1
cdr3_aa: CASSFRGAGANEQFF
cdr3_nt: TGTGCCAGTAGCTTCCGGGGAGCGGGAGCGAATGAGCAGTTCTTC

clone_size: -
v_call: TRBV7-9
d_call: -
j_call: TRBJ2-3
cdr3_aa: CASSLDYDTQYF
cdr3_nt: TGTGCCAGCAGCCTCGACTATGACACGCAGTATTTT

clone_size: few
v_call: TRBV6-5
d_call: TRBD1
j_call: TRBJ2-2
cdr3_aa: CASSYSIVLQGDTGELFF
cdr3_nt: TGTGCCAGCAGTTACTCGATAGTATTGCAGGGGGACACCGGGGAGCTGTTTTTT

clone_size: -
v_call: TRBV6-5
d_call: -
j_call: TRBJ1-2
cdr3_aa: CASSYATAVGYTF
cdr3_nt: TGTGCCAGCAGTTACGCTACAGCGGTTGGCTACACCTTC

clone_size: -
v_call: TRBV20-1
d_call: -
j_call: TRBJ2-3
cdr3_aa: CSARDSILTQYF
cdr3_nt: TGCAGTGCTAGAGATTCTATACTTACGCAGTATTTT

clone_size: -
v_call: TRBV27
d_call: -
j_call: TRBJ2-5
cdr3_aa: CASSPRRPQETQYF
cdr3_nt: TGTGCCAGCAGTCCCCGACGCCCCCAAGAGACCCAGTACTTC

clone_size: -
v_call: TRBV21-1
d_call: -
j_call: TRBJ1-2
cdr3_aa: CASSKPRTSTGDYGYTF
cdr3_nt: TGTGCCAGCAGCAAACCAAGAACTAGCACAGGTGACTATGGCTACACCTTC

clone_size: -
v_call: TRBV6-4
d_call: TRBD1
j_call: TRBJ1-5
cdr3_aa: CASTISGTGRNQPQHF
cdr3_nt: TGTGCCAGCACTATATCCGGGACAGGGAGAAATCAGCCCCAGCATTTT

clone_size: few
v_call: TRBV12-3/TRBV12-4
d_call: -
j_call: TRBJ2-7
cdr3_aa: CASSLGAGIGYEQYF
cdr3_nt: TGTGCCAGCAGTTTAGGCGCGGGGATAGGTTACGAGCAGTACTTC

clone_size: -
v_call: TRBV5-4
d_call: TRBD1
j_call: TRBJ2-1
cdr3_aa: CASSPGQGARNEQFF
cdr3_nt: TGTGCCAGCAGCCCGGGACAGGGGGCGCGTAATGAGCAGTTCTTC

clone_size: -
v_call: TRBV7-9
d_call: -
j_call: TRBJ2-3
cdr3_aa: CASSPERPPDTQYF
cdr3_nt: TGTGCCAGCAGCCCAGAAAGGCCTCCCGATACGCAGTATTTT

clone_size: few
v_call: TRBV6-6
d_call: -
j_call: TRBJ2-2
cdr3_aa: CASRRGESGTGELFF
cdr3_nt: TGTGCCAGCAGAAGGGGGGAGTCGGGCACCGGGGAGCTGTTTTTT

clone_size: few
v_call: TRBV19
d_call: TRBD1
j_call: TRBJ2-7
cdr3_aa: CASSIVRDRYYEQYF
cdr3_nt: TGTGCCAGTAGTATAGTCAGGGACAGGTACTACGAGCAGTACTTC

clone_size: -
v_call: TRBV28
d_call: TRBD1
j_call: TRBJ2-7
cdr3_aa: CASSSPGQGSDEQYF
cdr3_nt: TGTGCCAGCAGTTCACCGGGACAGGGTTCGGACGAGCAGTACTTC

clone_size: -
v_call: TRBV2
d_call: -
j_call: TRBJ2-7
cdr3_aa: CASSDTRSYEQYF
cdr3_nt: TGTGCCAGCAGTGACACCCGCTCCTACGAGCAGTACTTC

clone_size: -
v_call: TRBV10-3
d_call: TRBD1
j_call: TRBJ1-2
cdr3_aa: CAISADRRSDYGYTF
cdr3_nt: TGTGCCATCAGTGCGGACAGGAGGTCAGACTATGGCTACACCTTC

clone_size: -
v_call: TRBV5-1
d_call: TRBD1
j_call: TRBJ1-1
cdr3_aa: CASTGTGDDTEAFF
cdr3_nt: TGCGCCAGCACCGGGACAGGGGATGACACTGAAGCTTTCTTT

clone_size: -
v_call: TRBV2
d_call: -
j_call: TRBJ1-6
cdr3_aa: CASSDTDSPLHF
cdr3_nt: TGTGCCAGCAGCGACACGGATTCACCCCTCCACTTT